The clone carrying this T cell receptor beta chain has only a few counts. Antigen: not known. The data were obtained in a study of PD-1 blockade in mismatch repair-deficient tumors. Study summary: Enrolled about 2012-2016, patients had progressing, pretreated mismatch repair-deficient cancers of approximately 13 types.

All patients were mismatch repair deficient, assessed by either PCR or immunohistochemistry. The TCR-sequenced patients were a few responders to pembrolizumab. Study results and limitations: Tumor-resident clones, often undetectable pretreatment in blood, expanded then contracted after pembrolizumab.

Using immunoSEQ multiplex PCR, the repertoire was profiled, and TCRdb retains in-frame clones only, with some absent. This repertoire shows 15,000 to 20,000 clones, over 70% found once; its top ten account for roughly 1.7%. Germline V gene sequence: CDR1 MNHEY, CDR2 SMNVEV (reference sequence). The CDR3 sequence is 15 residues long. Losses at the gene ends were 2 bases for V and 4 bases for J; bases not matched to a gene: 5. This clonotype was obtained from an adult with mismatch repair-deficient cancer. The chain carries TRBV27 and TRBJ2-7, with 10 nucleotides matching TRBD2. Sample: PBMCs, taken 22 weeks after starting pembrolizumab. The CDR3 is CASSLDLAGVYEQYF. CDR3 sequence (DNA): TGTGCCAGCAGTTTAGACCTAGCGGGAGTTTACGAGCAGTACTTC.